This T cell receptor beta chain comes out of a study of graft-versus-host responses after intestinal transplantation. The repertoire was sequenced with immunoSEQ multiplex PCR; TCRdb's copy has only in-frame clones and lacks some. The repertoire holds fewer than 85,000 clones, with roughly 90% as singletons. Of note for this clone: Its antigen is undetermined.

General study points: Investigators detected GvH clones in recipient marrow, with some emerging earlier in ileum or blood. Early HvG declines after transplant were associated with peak circulating GvH clone levels. Elevated graft-versus-host to host-versus-graft clonal ratios in allografts were recorded for patients with graft-donor T cell macrochimerism.

Germline assignment: CDR1 ENHRY and CDR2 SYGVKD. V lost 3 bases and J 3 bases, leaving 9 bases between the germline ends. The CDR3 totals 13 residues. This specimen was unstimulated CD8+ T cells sorted from spleen or lymph node cells, taken before intestinal transplant. The TCR originated in a human donor who received an intestinal transplant. This chain links TRBV10-3 with TRBJ2-7; D gene ambiguous. Here the CDR3 reads CAISDGRNYEQYF. In nucleotides, the CDR3 is TGTGCCATCAGTGACGGCAGGAACTACGAGCAGTACTTC.